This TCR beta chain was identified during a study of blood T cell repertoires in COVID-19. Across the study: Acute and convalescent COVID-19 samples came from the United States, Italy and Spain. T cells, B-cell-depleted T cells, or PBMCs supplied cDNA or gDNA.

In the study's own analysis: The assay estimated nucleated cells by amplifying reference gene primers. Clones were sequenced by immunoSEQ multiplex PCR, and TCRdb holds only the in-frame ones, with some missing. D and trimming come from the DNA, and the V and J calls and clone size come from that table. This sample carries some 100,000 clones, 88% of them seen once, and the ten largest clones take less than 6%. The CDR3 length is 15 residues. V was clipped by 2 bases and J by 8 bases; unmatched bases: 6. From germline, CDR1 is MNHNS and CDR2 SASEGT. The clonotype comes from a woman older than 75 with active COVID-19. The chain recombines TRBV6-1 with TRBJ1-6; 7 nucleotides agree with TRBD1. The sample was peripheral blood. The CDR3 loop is CASSEPGTAYSPLHF. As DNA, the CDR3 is TGTGCCAGCAGTGAACCAGGGACAGCCTATTCACCCCTCCACTTT.